The 2 T cell receptor beta chains below all came from one sample that was sequenced in a study of shared clonotypes between healthy human individuals. Method: immunoSEQ multiplex PCR; TCRdb's copy keeps in-frame clones and lacks some. Altogether approximately 1.4 million clones are present, under 99% being singletons, with the ten largest covering roughly 0.45%. The sequencing input was naive CD4+ T cells sorted from blood. Subset given: CD45RA+ positively selected. The origin of the receptors is a man aged 30-40 years in good health.

The CDR3 region has the DNA TGTGCCAGCAGCTTCCAGCCACATAGCTCCTACGAGCAGTACTTC. This translates into CASSFQPHSSYEQYF. The rearrangement joins TRBV5-8 to TRBJ2-7; D gene ambiguous. The germline gives CDR1 SGHTS, CDR2 YDEGEE. The CDR3 loop spans 15 amino acids. V was cut by 2 bases and J by 0 bases, with 12 bases left in between. Drawing the rest from reference TRBV5-8 and TRBJ2-7, the complete variable domain is EAGVTQSPTHLIKTRGQQATLRCSPISGHTSVYWYQQALGLGLQFLLWYDEGEERNRGNFPPRFSGRQFPNYSSELNVNALELEDSALYLCASSFQPHSSYEQYFGPGTRLTVT.

The V and J genes are TRBV9 and TRBJ1-1; D uncertain. CDR3 length equals 17 residues. Germline CDR1 is SGDLS and CDR2 is YYNGEE. Trimming pared 0 bases from V and 1 base from J, leaving 16 bases between. Here the CDR3 reads CASSVGPSQRGNTEAFF. For the CDR3, the DNA is TGTGCCAGCAGCGTAGGTCCGTCCCAACGGGGGAACACTGAAGCTTTCTTT.